This T cell receptor (beta chain) came from a study of blood T cell repertoires in COVID-19. Only in-frame clones appear in the TCRdb table, and some are missing; sequencing was by immunoSEQ multiplex PCR. The sample includes some 100,000 clones, around 72% of them seen just once. CDR1 and CDR2 (germline): MNHEY, SVGEGT. This CDR3 has 14 residues. V dropped 5 bases and J dropped 5; count of bases not matched to a gene: 9. The origin of this receptor is a man aged 65 to 79 with COVID-19, enrolled during active disease. Sample: peripheral blood. This chain joins TRBV6-2 or TRBV6-3 and TRBJ2-7; TRBD2 aligns across 7 bases. For the CDR3, the DNA is TGTGCCAGCAGTGGGGCAGCGGGACTCGACGAGCAGTACTTC. It is translated as CASSGAAGLDEQYF.